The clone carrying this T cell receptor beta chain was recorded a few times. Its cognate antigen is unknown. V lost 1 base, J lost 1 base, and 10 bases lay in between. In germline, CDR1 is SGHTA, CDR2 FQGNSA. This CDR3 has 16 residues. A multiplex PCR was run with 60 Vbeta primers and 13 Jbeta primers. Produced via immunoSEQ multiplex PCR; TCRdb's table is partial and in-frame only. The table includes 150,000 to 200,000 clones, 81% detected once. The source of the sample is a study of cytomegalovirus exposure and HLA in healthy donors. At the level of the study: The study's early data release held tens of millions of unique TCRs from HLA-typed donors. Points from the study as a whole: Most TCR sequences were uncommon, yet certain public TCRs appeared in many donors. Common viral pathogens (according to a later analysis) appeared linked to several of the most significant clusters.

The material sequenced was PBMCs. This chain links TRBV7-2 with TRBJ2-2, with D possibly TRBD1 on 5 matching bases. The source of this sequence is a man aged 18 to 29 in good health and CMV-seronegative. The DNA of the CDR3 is TGTGCCAGCAGCTTAGAGGCAGGGTGGAACACCGGGGAGCTGTTTTTT. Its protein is CASSLEAGWNTGELFF.